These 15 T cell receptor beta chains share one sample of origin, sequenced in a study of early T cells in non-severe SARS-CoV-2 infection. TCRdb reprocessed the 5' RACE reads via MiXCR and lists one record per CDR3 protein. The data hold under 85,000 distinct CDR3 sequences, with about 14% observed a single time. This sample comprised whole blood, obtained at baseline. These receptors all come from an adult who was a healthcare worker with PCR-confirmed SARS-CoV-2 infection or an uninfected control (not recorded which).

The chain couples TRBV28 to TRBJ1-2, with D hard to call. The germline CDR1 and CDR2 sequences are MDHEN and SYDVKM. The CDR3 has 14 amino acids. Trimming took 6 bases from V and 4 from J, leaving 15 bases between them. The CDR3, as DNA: TGTGCCAGCAGCCTATCTTATGGTCTCTATGGCTACACCTTC. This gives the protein CASSLSYGLYGYTF.

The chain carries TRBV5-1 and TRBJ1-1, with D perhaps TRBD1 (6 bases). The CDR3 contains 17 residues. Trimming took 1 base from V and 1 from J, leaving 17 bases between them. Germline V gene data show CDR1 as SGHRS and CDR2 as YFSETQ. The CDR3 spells CASSLYSGGGRNTEAFF. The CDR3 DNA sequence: TGCGCCAGCAGCTTGTATTCCGGGGGCGGACGGAACACTGAAGCTTTCTTT.

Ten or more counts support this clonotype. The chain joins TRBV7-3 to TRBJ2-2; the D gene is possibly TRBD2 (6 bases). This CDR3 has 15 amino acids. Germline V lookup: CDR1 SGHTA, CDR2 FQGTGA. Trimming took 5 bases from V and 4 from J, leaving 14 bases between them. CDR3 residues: CASSLTPGSTGELFF. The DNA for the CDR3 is TGTGCCAGCAGCCTTACCCCCGGGAGCACCGGGGAGCTGTTTTTT.

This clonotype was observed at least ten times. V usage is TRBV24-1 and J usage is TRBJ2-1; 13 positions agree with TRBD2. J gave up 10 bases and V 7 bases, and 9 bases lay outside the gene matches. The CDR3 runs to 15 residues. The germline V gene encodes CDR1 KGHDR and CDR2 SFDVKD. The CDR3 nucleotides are TGTGCCACCAGAGCCACTAGCGGGAGGGAAGAAGAGCAGTTCTTC. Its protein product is CATRATSGREEEQFF.

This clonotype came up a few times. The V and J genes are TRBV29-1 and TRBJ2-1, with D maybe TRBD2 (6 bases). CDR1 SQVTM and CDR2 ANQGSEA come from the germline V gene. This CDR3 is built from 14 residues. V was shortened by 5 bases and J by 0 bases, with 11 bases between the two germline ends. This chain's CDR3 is CSVRGRSSYNEQFF. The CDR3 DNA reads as TGCAGCGTTAGAGGGAGGAGCTCCTACAATGAGCAGTTCTTC.

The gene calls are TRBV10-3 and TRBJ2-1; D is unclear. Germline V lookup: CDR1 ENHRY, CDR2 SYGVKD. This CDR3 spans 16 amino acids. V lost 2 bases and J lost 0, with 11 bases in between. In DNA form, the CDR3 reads TGTGCCATCAGTGAGGGCGGCACCTCCTCCTACAATGAGCAGTTCTTC. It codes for CAISEGGTSSYNEQFF.

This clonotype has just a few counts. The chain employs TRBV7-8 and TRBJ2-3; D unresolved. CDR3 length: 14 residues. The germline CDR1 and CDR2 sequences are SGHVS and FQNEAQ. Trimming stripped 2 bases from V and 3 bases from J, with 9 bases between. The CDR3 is CASSLLGSTDTQYF. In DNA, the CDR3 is TGTGCCAGCAGCTTACTCGGGTCAACAGATACGCAGTATTTT.

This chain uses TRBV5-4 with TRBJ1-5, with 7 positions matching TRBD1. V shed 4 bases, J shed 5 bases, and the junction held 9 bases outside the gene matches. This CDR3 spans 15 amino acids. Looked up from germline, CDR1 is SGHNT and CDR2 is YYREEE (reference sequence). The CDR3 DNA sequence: TGTGCCAGCAGCCCAGGGGGGAGGTTTGATCAGCCCCAGCATTTT. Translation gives CASSPGGRFDQPQHF.

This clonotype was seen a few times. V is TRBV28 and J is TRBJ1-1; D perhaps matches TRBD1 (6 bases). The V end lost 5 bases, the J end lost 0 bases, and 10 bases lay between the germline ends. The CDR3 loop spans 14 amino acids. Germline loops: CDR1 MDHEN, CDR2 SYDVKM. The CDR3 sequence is CASSPTGMNTEAFF. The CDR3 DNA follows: TGTGCCAGCAGTCCTACAGGGATGAACACTGAAGCTTTCTTT.

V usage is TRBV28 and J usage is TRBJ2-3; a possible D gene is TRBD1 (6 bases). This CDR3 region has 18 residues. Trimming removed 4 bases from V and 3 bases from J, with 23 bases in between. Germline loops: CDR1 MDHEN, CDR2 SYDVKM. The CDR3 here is CASSSLGKPGQPTDTQYF. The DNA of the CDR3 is TGTGCCAGCAGTTCCCTTGGCAAACCGGGACAACCGACAGATACGCAGTATTTT.

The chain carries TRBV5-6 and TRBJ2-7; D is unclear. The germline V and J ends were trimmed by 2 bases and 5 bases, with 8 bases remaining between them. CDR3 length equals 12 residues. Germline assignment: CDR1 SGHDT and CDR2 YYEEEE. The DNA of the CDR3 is TGTGCCAGCAGCTTCCTTAGCCACGAGCAGTACTTC. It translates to CASSFLSHEQYF.

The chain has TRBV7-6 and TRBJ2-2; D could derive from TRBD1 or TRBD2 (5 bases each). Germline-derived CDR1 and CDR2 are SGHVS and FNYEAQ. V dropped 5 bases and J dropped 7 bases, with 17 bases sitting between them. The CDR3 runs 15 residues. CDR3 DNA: TGTGCCAGCAGCCCGGGACCCGCGAGTTACGGGGAGCTGTTTTTT. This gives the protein CASSPGPASYGELFF.

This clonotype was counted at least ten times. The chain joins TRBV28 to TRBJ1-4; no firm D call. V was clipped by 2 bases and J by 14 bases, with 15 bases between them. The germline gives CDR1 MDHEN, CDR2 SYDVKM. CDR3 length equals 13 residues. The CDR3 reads CASSLTSMFELFF. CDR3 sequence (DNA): TGTGCCAGCAGTTTAACCTCGATGTTTGAGCTGTTTTTT.

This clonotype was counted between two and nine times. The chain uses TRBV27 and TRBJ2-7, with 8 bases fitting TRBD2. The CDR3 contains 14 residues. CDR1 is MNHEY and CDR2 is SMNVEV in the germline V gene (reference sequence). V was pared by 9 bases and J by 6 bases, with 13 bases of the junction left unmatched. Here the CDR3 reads CASPPGGQPFEQYF. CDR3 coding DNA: TGTGCCAGTCCTCCGGGGGGGCAGCCCTTCGAGCAGTACTTC.

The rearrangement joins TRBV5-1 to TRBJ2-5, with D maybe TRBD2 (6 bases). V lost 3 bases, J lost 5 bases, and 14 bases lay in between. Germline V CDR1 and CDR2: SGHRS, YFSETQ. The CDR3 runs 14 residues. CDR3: CASSSTAGGETQYF. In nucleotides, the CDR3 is TGCGCCAGCAGCTCTACCGCTGGAGGGGAGACCCAGTACTTC. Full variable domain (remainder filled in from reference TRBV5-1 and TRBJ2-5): KAGVTQTPRYLIKTRGQQVTLSCSPISGHRSVSWYQQTPGQGLQFLFEYFSETQRNKGNFPGRFSGRQFSNSRSEMNVSTLELGDSALYLCASSSTAGGETQYFGPGTRLLVL.